Detailed here is one T cell receptor (beta chain). Its antigen is still unknown. Preparation of the TCRbeta library involved a method that used unique molecular identifiers. TCRdb re-called the PCR reads with MiXCR, one entry per CDR3 protein. This sample yields 100,000 to 130,000 distinct CDR3 sequences, of which approximately 6.6% are seen a single time; about 23% belongs to the top ten. The data stem from a study of T-cell reconstitution after alpha-beta-depleted transplantation in children. Findings of the study overall: As was reported, about two months after transplant, alpha-beta T cells came from several hundred expanded graft clones. Recipient T cells and thymic progenitors that survived were the source of the high TCRbeta diversity seen at day 60 in some patients. T-cell counts and diversity were attributed mostly to newly produced T cells one year after transplant.

The length of the CDR3 is 14 residues. V gave up 0 bases and J gave up 5 bases; unmatched junction bases: 4. The germline CDR1 and CDR2 sequences are DFQATT and SNEGSKA (reference sequence). The source of this sequence is a male patient under 10 years old who had a stem cell transplant for acute lymphoblastic leukemia, so the T cells may come from the graft donor. The source material was PBMCs, mostly from graft donor cells, sampled 360 days after TCRalphabeta/CD19-depleted stem cell transplant. The V gene is TRBV20-1, the J gene TRBJ2-5; 9 nucleotides agree with TRBD2. The CDR3 reads CSARERGGQETQYF. CDR3 DNA sequence: TGCAGTGCTAGAGAGCGGGGGGGCCAGGAGACCCAGTACTTC.